This TCR beta chain was recovered during a study of breast tumors, draining lymph nodes, adjacent tissues. This clonotype was picked up many times. The antigen is undetermined. TCRdb passed the multiplex PCR reads through MiXCR, listing each CDR3 protein once. Here the sample spans about 35,000 distinct CDR3 sequences, roughly 36% being singletons. Study outcomes and limitations: Luminal-like breast cancer showed significantly higher tumor–nontumor repertoire similarity than basal-like. That most tumor T cells come from lymph nodes remained unproven. Tumor TCR diversity was below lymph nodes but above nontumor tissue.

The germline V gene has CDR1 MNHEY and CDR2 SVGAGI. The V and J ends lost 7 bases and 1 base respectively, with 11 bases between them. The CDR3 has 13 residues. The chain recombines TRBV6-5 with TRBJ2-7, with D perhaps TRBD2 (6 bases). Source material: breast tumor tissue. The receptor comes from a female donor with breast cancer. Some clones in this sample may be carry-over from other donors' samples. CDR3 sequence reads: CASKRGTSYEQYF. CDR3 sequence (DNA): TGTGCCAGCAAACGTGGGACTTCCTACGAGCAGTACTTC.